The rows below give T cell receptor beta chains drawn from one sample of a study of shared clonotypes between healthy human individuals. Clones were read by immunoSEQ multiplex PCR, and TCRdb kept only the in-frame ones, dropping some. The sample includes about 360,000 clones, about 70% of them seen just once. Material for sequencing was memory CD4+ T cells sorted from blood. The receptors stem from a man in his thirties or forties in good health. CDR3s include the opening cysteine and the closing phenylalanine or tryptophan. The order of the fields is V gene, clone size, J gene, D gene, CDR3 DNA, CDR3 protein. A D gene is named only where the DNA matches it firmly. Clone size is not always given. Where it is, it says once, few, many or a class for expanded clones.

v_gene: TRBV7-9; abundance: .; j_gene: TRBJ1-2; d_gene: .; CDR3nt: TGTGCCAGCAGCTTAGTCACAGGGAATGGCTACACCTTC; CDR3aa: CASSLVTGNGYTF
v_gene: TRBV7-3; abundance: .; j_gene: TRBJ1-1; d_gene: .; CDR3nt: TGTGCCAGCAGCTTAATATGGAACACTGAAGCTTTCTTT; CDR3aa: CASSLIWNTEAFF
v_gene: TRBV11-2; abundance: .; j_gene: TRBJ2-7; d_gene: .; CDR3nt: TGTGCCAGCAGCCCTCTGGTGTCTGGGACCAGGACGCGGGAAGCGCAGTACTTC; CDR3aa: CASSPLVSGTRTREAQYF
v_gene: TRBV7-5; abundance: .; j_gene: TRBJ1-1; d_gene: .; CDR3nt: TGTGCCAGAATCGAGGGTGTTGCTTATTACACGAAAGAGGGGACTGAAGCTTTCTTT; CDR3aa: CARIEGVAYYTKEGTEAFF
v_gene: TRBV29-1; abundance: .; j_gene: TRBJ1-4; d_gene: .; CDR3nt: TGCAGCGTTGCGGTGGGAGGGACAACTAATGAAAAACTGTTTTTT; CDR3aa: CSVAVGGTTNEKLFF
v_gene: TRBV28; abundance: .; j_gene: TRBJ1-5; d_gene: .; CDR3nt: TGTGCCAGCAGTTTCACAGGGAGCAATCAGCCCCAGCATTTT; CDR3aa: CASSFTGSNQPQHF
v_gene: TRBV29-1; abundance: few; j_gene: TRBJ1-3; d_gene: .; CDR3nt: TGCAGCGCCGGCGACTTCTCTGGAAACACCATATATTTT; CDR3aa: CSAGDFSGNTIYF
v_gene: TRBV6-5; abundance: .; j_gene: TRBJ1-1; d_gene: .; CDR3nt: TGTGCCAGCAGTTGGGAAGGGAGGGGCCACACTGAAGCTTTCTTT; CDR3aa: CASSWEGRGHTEAFF
v_gene: TRBV7-9; abundance: .; j_gene: TRBJ2-7; d_gene: TRBD1; CDR3nt: TGTGCCAGCAGCCCCAGGGGGCCCTACGAGCAGTACTTC; CDR3aa: CASSPRGPYEQYF
v_gene: TRBV5-1; abundance: .; j_gene: TRBJ2-7; d_gene: .; CDR3nt: TGCGCCAGCAGATCGACCTACGGCCTGGGAGACGAGCAGTACTTC; CDR3aa: CASRSTYGLGDEQYF
v_gene: TRBV11-2; abundance: .; j_gene: TRBJ2-1; d_gene: TRBD2; CDR3nt: TGTGCCAGCAGCGGGACTAGCGGGAGTTACAATGAGCAGTTCTTC; CDR3aa: CASSGTSGSYNEQFF
v_gene: TRBV10-2; abundance: .; j_gene: TRBJ1-1; d_gene: .; CDR3nt: TGCGCCAGCAATAATAGGTCCTACACTGAAGCTTTCTTT; CDR3aa: CASNNRSYTEAFF
v_gene: TRBV7-9; abundance: .; j_gene: TRBJ2-1; d_gene: .; CDR3nt: TGTGCCAGCAGCCTTAGTGAGGGGGAAGTGTACAATGAGCAGTTCTTC; CDR3aa: CASSLSEGEVYNEQFF
v_gene: TRBV11-2; abundance: few; j_gene: TRBJ2-1; d_gene: .; CDR3nt: TGTGCCAGCAGCTTAGGCCCGGGCGGGGAGCAGTTCTTC; CDR3aa: CASSLGPGGEQFF
v_gene: TRBV5-1; abundance: .; j_gene: TRBJ2-3; d_gene: .; CDR3nt: TGCGCCAGCAGCTTACCGGACACTACAGATACGCAGTATTTT; CDR3aa: CASSLPDTTDTQYF
v_gene: TRBV7-8; abundance: .; j_gene: TRBJ2-5; d_gene: .; CDR3nt: TGTGCCAGCAGCCGAGCGGGAGAGACCCAGTACTTC; CDR3aa: CASSRAGETQYF
v_gene: TRBV25-1; abundance: few; j_gene: TRBJ2-3; d_gene: .; CDR3nt: TGTGCCAGCCACTCCGGAGCAGATACGCAGTATTTT; CDR3aa: CASHSGADTQYF
v_gene: TRBV18; abundance: once; j_gene: TRBJ2-3; d_gene: TRBD1; CDR3nt: TGTGCCAGTCTCTTCCGGGACAGGAACACAGATACGCAGTATTTT; CDR3aa: CASLFRDRNTDTQYF
v_gene: TRBV10-2; abundance: .; j_gene: TRBJ2-7; d_gene: TRBD1; CDR3nt: TGCGCCAGCAGGCCGGGACAGGGGGTCTACGAGCAGTACTTC; CDR3aa: CASRPGQGVYEQYF
v_gene: TRBV30; abundance: few; j_gene: TRBJ1-5; d_gene: TRBD1; CDR3nt: TGTGCCTGGAGTGCTCGACAGGGTGATCAGCCCCAGCATTTT; CDR3aa: CAWSARQGDQPQHF
v_gene: TRBV19; abundance: .; j_gene: TRBJ1-5; d_gene: .; CDR3nt: TGTGCCAGTAGTTACGGGCAGGGGTTGGTCCAGCCCCAGCATTTT; CDR3aa: CASSYGQGLVQPQHF
v_gene: TRBV2; abundance: .; j_gene: TRBJ2-5; d_gene: .; CDR3nt: TGTGCCAGCAGTACCCGGTACTTC; CDR3aa: CASSTRYF
v_gene: TRBV7-7; abundance: .; j_gene: TRBJ2-5; d_gene: TRBD2; CDR3nt: TGTGCTAGCAGCGGGGGTCACCAAGAGACCCAGTACTTC; CDR3aa: CASSGGHQETQYF
v_gene: TRBV6-5; abundance: .; j_gene: TRBJ2-7; d_gene: .; CDR3nt: TGTGCCAGCAATACCGACACTGAGCAGTACTTC; CDR3aa: CASNTDTEQYF
v_gene: TRBV5-4; abundance: .; j_gene: TRBJ2-5; d_gene: .; CDR3nt: TGTGCCAGCAGCTTGGGTGATTTGGAGACCCAGTACTTC; CDR3aa: CASSLGDLETQYF
v_gene: TRBV5-1; abundance: .; j_gene: TRBJ2-7; d_gene: .; CDR3nt: TGCGCCAGCAGCTTGGCCCCAGGGGTTTCCGTCGAGCAGTACTTC; CDR3aa: CASSLAPGVSVEQYF
v_gene: TRBV6-1; abundance: .; j_gene: TRBJ1-2; d_gene: .; CDR3nt: TGTGCCAGCAGTGCCGTCAGTTCTAACTATGGCTACACCTTC; CDR3aa: CASSAVSSNYGYTF
v_gene: TRBV11-3; abundance: .; j_gene: TRBJ2-2; d_gene: TRBD2; CDR3nt: TGTGCCAGCAGCCCCCGGGGGGTACAACCGGGCTCCCGAACCACCGGGGAGCTGTTTTTT; CDR3aa: CASSPRGVQPGSRTTGELFF
v_gene: TRBV7-2; abundance: once; j_gene: TRBJ1-2; d_gene: .; CDR3nt: TGTGCCAGCGAGGACATAAGGTTCTTGATGGATGGCTACACCTTC; CDR3aa: CASEDIRFLMDGYTF
v_gene: TRBV18; abundance: few; j_gene: TRBJ2-7; d_gene: .; CDR3nt: TGTGCCAGCTCACCTCGGACATCCACCTACGAGCAGTACTTC; CDR3aa: CASSPRTSTYEQYF
v_gene: TRBV7-3; abundance: .; j_gene: TRBJ2-3; d_gene: .; CDR3nt: TGTGCCAGCAGCTTTAAAGGAGGGCGTCCGAGCACAGATACGCAGTATTTT; CDR3aa: CASSFKGGRPSTDTQYF
v_gene: TRBV29-1; abundance: .; j_gene: TRBJ2-1; d_gene: .; CDR3nt: TGCAGCGTTGAGTTATTATTTCTGGCAAACAATGAGCAGTTCTTC; CDR3aa: CSVELLFLANNEQFF